The 10 T cell receptor beta chains below were found in one sample sequenced in a study of graft-versus-host responses after intestinal transplantation. Here immunoSEQ multiplex PCR was the method, and the copy in TCRdb shows in-frame clones only, minus some. The profile covers 10,000 to 15,000 clones, with roughly 92% appearing a single time and 20% taken by the ten largest. The specimen comprised PBMCs, sampled less than 110 days after intestinal transplant. The receptors shown here come from a human patient who received an intestinal transplant, so some T cells may come from the graft donor.

CDR3 DNA sequence: TGTGCCAGCAGCTTAGCGGTTCTAGGGGGCGAGTTCTTC. It translates to CASSLAVLGGEFF. The chain employs TRBV7-8 and TRBJ2-1; 7 bases line up with TRBD1. Germline V gives CDR1 SGHVS, CDR2 FQNEAQ. This CDR3 has 13 residues. The V gene end was trimmed by 0 bases and the J gene end by 14 bases; junction bases not matched to a gene: 7.

This chain links TRBV29-1 with TRBJ2-2, with TRBD2 matching over 15 bases. J lost 6 bases, V lost 6 bases, and 8 bases had no gene match. The germline gives CDR1 SQVTM, CDR2 ANQGSEA. The CDR3 loop spans 16 amino acids. The CDR3 is CSVAGTSGRPAGELFF. The CDR3 nucleotides are TGCAGCGTGGCCGGGACTAGCGGGAGGCCCGCCGGGGAGCTGTTTTTT.

The chain links TRBV7-8 to TRBJ1-1; D not resolved. From germline, CDR1 is SGHVS and CDR2 FQNEAQ. Trimming shortened V by 5 bases and J by 7 bases, and 11 bases separated the two germline ends. The CDR3 has 12 amino acids. The CDR3 reads CASSPSGLEAFF. CDR3 bases: TGTGCCAGCAGCCCATCCGGGCTTGAAGCTTTCTTT. Complete variable domain (other parts from reference TRBV7-8 and TRBJ1-1): GAGVSQSPRYKVAKRGQDVALRCDPISGHVSLFWYQQALGQGPEFLTYFQNEAQLDKSGLPSDRFFAERPEGSVSTLKIQRTQQEDSAVYLCASSPSGLEAFFGQGTRLTVV.

This clone showed up just once. V usage is TRBV9 and J usage is TRBJ2-2; TRBD1 agrees at 7 bases. The CDR3 is 14 residues long. Germline V gene data show CDR1 as SGDLS and CDR2 as YYNGEE. With 4 bases clipped from V and 2 bases from J, the junction kept 2 bases outside the gene matches. CDR3 nucleotide sequence: TGTGCCAGCAGCCGACAGGGAAACACCGGGGAGCTGTTTTTT. It yields the protein CASSRQGNTGELFF.

The rearrangement uses TRBV9 and TRBJ1-1, with 12 positions matching TRBD1. V trimming: 1 base; J trimming: 1 base; junction bases outside the gene matches: 2. CDR3 length equals 16 residues. In germline, CDR1 is SGDLS, CDR2 YYNGEE. The CDR3 region has the DNA TGTGCCAGCAGCGTATGGGACAGGGGGCCGAACACTGAAGCTTTCTTT. Its protein product is CASSVWDRGPNTEAFF.

This chain links TRBV29-1 with TRBJ2-7, with D perhaps TRBD1 (6 bases). Germline lookup yields CDR1 SQVTM and CDR2 ANQGSEA. V was clipped by 0 bases and J by 4 bases, with 31 bases between them. The CDR3 runs to 20 residues. In DNA, the CDR3 is TGCAGCGTTGAAGAAGGCCCTATCCAGGGAAGGGGGATAGGCGGATACGAGCAGTACTTC. It is translated as CSVEEGPIQGRGIGGYEQYF.

The V gene is TRBV6-4, the J gene TRBJ1-1; D uncertain. CDR1 is MRHNA and CDR2 is SNTAGT in the germline V gene. V lost 8 bases and J 1 base, leaving 8 bases between the germline ends. The CDR3 consists of 12 residues. CDR3 region: CASGLGNTEAFF. Written as DNA, the CDR3 is TGTGCCAGCGGGCTAGGGAACACTGAAGCTTTCTTT.

This clone was seen only once. The rearrangement links TRBV27 to TRBJ2-1; the D gene is possibly TRBD2 (6 bases). Germline-derived CDR1 and CDR2 are MNHEY and SMNVEV (reference sequence). The V end lost 6 bases, the J end lost 3 bases, and 15 bases lay between the germline ends. This CDR3 has 15 residues. The CDR3 bases are TGTGCCAGCAGATCTCTAGCGATAGACTACAATGAGCAGTTCTTC. Translation: CASRSLAIDYNEQFF.

V and J are TRBV7-8 and TRBJ2-5; a possible D gene is TRBD1 (5 bases). This CDR3 is built from 13 residues. In germline, CDR1 is SGHVS, CDR2 FQNEAQ. Trimming shortened V by 0 bases and J by 5 bases, and 7 bases separated the two germline ends. CDR3 residues: CASSLAGVETQYF. The CDR3, as DNA: TGTGCCAGCAGCTTAGCAGGGGTGGAGACCCAGTACTTC.

The genes are TRBV5-4 and TRBJ2-7; D gene uncertain. The germline V and J ends were trimmed by 3 bases and 2 bases, with 18 bases remaining between them. In germline, CDR1 is SGHNT, CDR2 YYREEE (reference sequence). This CDR3 spans 16 amino acids. The CDR3 DNA sequence: TGTGCCAGCAGCTGGACGGGTAGGGTGAATACCTACGAGCAGTACTTC. Encoded protein: CASSWTGRVNTYEQYF.